This record looks at one T cell receptor beta chain sequence and its context. Measured with immunoSEQ multiplex PCR; TCRdb has only the in-frame clones, and not every one. The sample shows a few hundred thousand clones, 65% to 85% of them seen only once. This sample is drawn from a study of blood T cell repertoires in COVID-19. Germline CDR1 SEHNR, CDR2 FQNEAQ (reference sequence). V lost 4 bases and J lost 5, with 20 bases in between. This CDR3 spans 16 amino acids. The chain combines TRBV7-9 with TRBJ1-2, with a weak D call TRBD1 (5 bases). Material: peripheral blood. The sequence was collected from a person aged 65 to 79 with COVID-19, enrolled during active disease. CDR3 DNA sequence: TGTGCCAGCAGCTCCCGAAACCCGGTAGCAGGGTATGGCTACACCTTC. Protein product: CASSSRNPVAGYGYTF.